The 21 T cell receptor beta chains in this list originate from one sample, sequenced in a study of T cell responses to AZD1222 COVID-19 vaccine. Profiled with immunoSEQ multiplex PCR; TCRdb holds only in-frame clones, not every one. The repertoire holds about 160,000 clones, with around 90% as singletons. The specimen comprised peripheral blood, sampled 28 days after the second AZD1222 dose. The receptor source for this set is an adult who received the AZD1222 COVID-19 vaccine.

This chain uses TRBV19 with TRBJ1-5; D is unresolved. Trimming pared 8 bases from V and 4 bases from J, leaving 3 bases between. The CDR3 is 10 residues long. From germline, CDR1 is LNHDA and CDR2 SQIVND (reference sequence). CDR3 sequence: CASGNQPQHF. The CDR3 region has the DNA TGTGCCAGTGGGAATCAGCCCCAGCATTTT.

V is TRBV5-1 and J is TRBJ1-2, with 7 bases identical to TRBD1. This CDR3 is 15 amino acids long. V trimming: 4 bases; J trimming: 0 bases; junction bases outside the gene matches: 6. Germline-derived CDR1 and CDR2 are SGHRS and YFSETQ. The CDR3 loop reads CASSPGTEPNYGYTF. For the CDR3, the DNA is TGCGCCAGCAGCCCAGGGACAGAGCCTAACTATGGCTACACCTTC.

This rearrangement joins TRBV5-6 to TRBJ1-2, with 7 bases lining up with TRBD1. Germline V CDR1 and CDR2: SGHDT, YYEEEE. Trimming took 2 bases from V and 5 from J; bases not matched to a gene: 9. The CDR3 extends over 15 amino acids. CDR3 DNA sequence: TGTGCCAGCAGCTTCCGACGACAGGGTGGGTATGGCTACACCTTC. It encodes CASSFRRQGGYGYTF.

The genes are TRBV6-5 and TRBJ1-1; D is possibly TRBD1 (5 bases). The CDR3 is 14 amino acids. Germline lookup yields CDR1 MNHEY and CDR2 SVGAGI. Trimming removed 2 bases from V and 1 base from J, with 8 bases in between. Here the CDR3 reads CASSYGGENTEAFF. The CDR3 coding sequence is TGTGCCAGCAGTTACGGGGGGGAGAACACTGAAGCTTTCTTT.

The chain joins TRBV13 to TRBJ2-1; D is possibly TRBD2 (6 bases). Per germline, CDR1 PRHDT and CDR2 FYEKMQ (reference sequence). The CDR3 has 14 amino acids. The ends were cut back, 6 bases at V and 4 bases at J, with 13 bases in the middle. CDR3: CASRSRGTYNEQFF. DNA of the CDR3: TGTGCCAGCAGAAGTCGCGGGACTTACAATGAGCAGTTCTTC.

V and J are TRBV3-1 (or the pseudogene TRBV3-2) and TRBJ2-3, with D perhaps TRBD2 (6 bases). This CDR3 contains 13 residues. V was trimmed by 8 bases and J by 4 bases, leaving 13 bases between them. The germline V gene has CDR1 LGHDT and CDR2 YNNKEL (reference sequence). CDR3 DNA sequence: TGTGCCAGCTCTGTCAGCGGGTCAGATACGCAGTATTTT. It codes for CASSVSGSDTQYF.

The CDR3 loop reads CASRTRTSGRAASEQFF. The DNA for the CDR3 is TGTGCCAGCAGAACTCGGACTAGCGGGAGGGCCGCGAGTGAGCAGTTCTTC. This rearrangement joins TRBV6-4 to TRBJ2-1, with TRBD2 matching 15 bases. Germline lookup yields CDR1 MRHNA and CDR2 SNTAGT. This CDR3 contains 17 residues. Unmatched junction bases numbered 12, after V lost 6 bases and J lost 9 bases.

The chain links TRBV27 to TRBJ2-7, with D perhaps TRBD2 (6 bases). V lost 2 bases and J 7 bases, leaving 12 bases between the germline ends. From germline, CDR1 is MNHEY and CDR2 SMNVEV (reference sequence). CDR3 length: 13 residues. CDR3 region: CASSLRAGREQYF. The CDR3 DNA is TGTGCCAGCAGTTTACGGGCGGGGAGAGAGCAGTACTTC.

The chain has TRBV5-1 and TRBJ1-1; no clear D gene. Germline CDR1 reads SGHRS; CDR2 reads YFSETQ. The CDR3 sequence is 15 residues long. The V and J ends lost 1 base and 1 base respectively, with 11 bases between them. This CDR3 is CASSLTLTRNTEAFF. The CDR3 nucleotides are TGCGCCAGCAGCTTGACCCTTACGAGGAACACTGAAGCTTTCTTT.

This chain uses TRBV2 with TRBJ2-4; tentatively, D is TRBD1 or TRBD2 (5 bases each). Germline CDR1 and CDR2: SNHLY and FYNNEI. V dropped 8 bases and J dropped 1 base, with 9 bases sitting between them. The CDR3 extends over 13 amino acids. The CDR3 DNA follows: TGTGCCAGCGTCGAGGGGGCCAAAAACATTCAGTACTTC. Amino acids: CASVEGAKNIQYF.

This chain uses TRBV6-5 with TRBJ1-1; no reliable D call. The germline CDR1 and CDR2 sequences are MNHEY and SVGAGI. V lost 3 bases and J 0 bases, leaving 5 bases between the germline ends. The CDR3 runs to 13 residues. CDR3 in amino acids: CASSYQLNTEAFF. The CDR3 DNA reads as TGTGCCAGCAGTTATCAGTTGAACACTGAAGCTTTCTTT.

The CDR3 sequence is CASSPRGDTNYGYTF. The CDR3 DNA sequence: TGTGCCAGCAGCCCCCGCGGGGACACTAACTATGGCTACACCTTC. The V gene is TRBV11-2, the J gene TRBJ1-2; possible D gene TRBD1, 6 bases. Trimming took 5 bases from V and 0 from J, leaving 13 bases between them. Germline CDR1 reads SGHAT; CDR2 reads FQNNGV. CDR3 length: 15 amino acids.

Comments on this clone: This sample also contains other DNA sequences that code for the same CDR3. Here the CDR3 DNA reads TGTGCCAGCAGTTACCGACAGGGAGAGACCCAGTACTTC. Protein: CASSYRQGETQYF. The chain couples TRBV6-5 to TRBJ2-5; 7 bases match TRBD1. The CDR3 runs 13 residues. The ends lost 2 bases at V and 4 bases at J; junction bases unmatched: 1. Germline lookup yields CDR1 MNHEY and CDR2 SVGAGI.

The rearrangement links TRBV7-9 to TRBJ1-2, with D perhaps matching TRBD1 (5 bases). Germline V gene lookup returns CDR1 SEHNR and CDR2 FQNEAQ (reference sequence). The CDR3 spans 16 residues. Trimming cost V 1 base and J 0 bases, with 12 bases left between them. CDR3 coding DNA: TGTGCCAGCAGCTTAGGGGACGGCCCCTCTAACTATGGCTACACCTTC. Its protein is CASSLGDGPSNYGYTF.

This clone was found a few times. The chain recombines TRBV29-1 with TRBJ1-5; 9 positions agree with TRBD1. Germline values: CDR1 SQVTM, CDR2 ANQGSEA. J gave up 0 bases and V 4 bases, and 4 bases lay outside the gene matches. This CDR3 has 15 residues. The CDR3 DNA reads TGCAGCGTTGTGGGACAGGGTGATAGCAATCAGCCCCAGCATTTT. Translating it yields CSVVGQGDSNQPQHF.

V is TRBV3-1 (or the pseudogene TRBV3-2) and J is TRBJ1-2; tentative D call: TRBD1 (5 bases). V gave up 6 bases and J gave up 6 bases, with 17 bases separating them. CDR3 length: 14 amino acids. Looked up from germline, CDR1 is LGHDT and CDR2 is YNNKEL (reference sequence). The CDR3 protein is CASRAGRRGDGYTF. CDR3 nucleotide sequence: TGTGCCAGCAGGGCCGGGCGGAGGGGAGATGGCTACACCTTC.

The CDR3 DNA reads TGTGCCAGTAGTCCCGGGCCCGCCTATGGCTACACCTTC. This sequence encodes CASSPGPAYGYTF. The V and J genes are TRBV19 and TRBJ1-2; no firm D call. The CDR3 runs to 13 residues. The V and J ends lost 5 bases and 4 bases respectively, with 11 bases between them. Germline V gene lookup returns CDR1 LNHDA and CDR2 SQIVND (reference sequence).

The genes are TRBV5-1 and TRBJ1-1; D perhaps matches TRBD1 (6 bases). Per germline, CDR1 SGHRS and CDR2 YFSETQ. The CDR3 extends over 17 amino acids. V gave up 1 base and J gave up 8 bases, with 24 bases separating them. In DNA, the CDR3 is TGCGCCAGCAGCTTGAACTTCGCGTCCGGGGGCGTTTGGGAAGCTTTCTTT. This encodes CASSLNFASGGVWEAFF.

This sequence joins TRBV18 and TRBJ1-2; 8 bases are shared with TRBD1. In germline, CDR1 is KGHSH, CDR2 LQKENI. V gave up 4 bases and J gave up 1 base; unmatched junction bases: 2. The CDR3 is 14 residues long. The CDR3 DNA sequence: TGTGCCAGCTCACAAGGACAGGGTAACTATGGCTACACCTTC. Protein sequence: CASSQGQGNYGYTF.

Here the CDR3 reads CSASWTSGSHYEQYF. The DNA of the CDR3 is TGCAGTGCTAGTTGGACTAGCGGGAGTCATTACGAGCAGTACTTC. The chain links TRBV20-1 to TRBJ2-7; the match to TRBD2 covers 13 bases. With 3 bases clipped from V and 4 bases from J, the junction kept 6 bases outside the gene matches. The CDR3 contains 15 residues. CDR1 is DFQATT, CDR2 SNEGSKA, per germline (reference sequence).

The rearrangement joins TRBV19 to TRBJ2-7; D may be TRBD2 (6 bases). V shed 6 bases and J shed 4 bases, with 13 bases lying between them. Germline-derived CDR1 and CDR2 are LNHDA and SQIVND (reference sequence). The CDR3 totals 13 residues. The CDR3 here is CASRTEGAYEQYF. CDR3 nucleotides: TGTGCCAGTAGGACGGAGGGAGCATACGAGCAGTACTTC.